Below are 23 T cell receptor beta chains sequenced from a single sample in a study of T-cell reconstitution after alpha-beta-depleted transplantation in children (dated by TCRdb to the mid-2010s). The library was prepared using PCR. TCRdb lists the instrument as Illumina HiSeq 2500. TCR libraries were prepared with molecular barcoding, using unique molecular identifiers to normalize TCRbeta repertoire quantification. TCRdb ran its own pipeline on the public reads, namely fastp trimming at Q25 and MiXCR clone calling, and kept in-frame beta chains. Each CDR3 protein gets just one entry, which takes the most common genes and DNA from the rows behind it. The sample table holds roughly 220,000 distinct CDR3 sequences, of which about 9.6% were seen once. The ten largest clonotypes hold around 5% of the sample. Sequencing was performed on PBMCs from the stem cell graft donor, taken from the stem cell graft. The receptors here all came from a human donor who donated a stem cell graft to a child with SCID.

This clonotype was counted at least ten times. The chain carries TRBV20-1 and TRBJ2-5; TRBD2 matches 8 bases. Germline V gives CDR1 DFQATT, CDR2 SNEGSKA (reference sequence). The CDR3 consists of 13 residues. V shed 8 bases, J shed 5 bases, and the junction held 10 bases outside the gene matches. This CDR3 reads CSSYGPSGETQYF. In DNA, the CDR3 is TGCAGTTCATATGGGCCTAGCGGGGAGACCCAGTACTTC.

This clonotype appeared many times. This chain joins TRBV9 and TRBJ2-7; 8 nucleotides agree with TRBD1. The V segment lost 2 bases and the J segment 0 bases; nucleotides outside the gene matches: 4. Germline-derived CDR1 and CDR2 are SGDLS and YYNGEE. This CDR3 comprises 15 residues. CDR3 bases: TGTGCCAGCAGCGTGGGGGACAGGCACTCCTACGAGCAGTACTTC. Its protein product is CASSVGDRHSYEQYF. The entire variable domain, with the rest obtained from reference TRBV9 and TRBJ2-7, is as follows: DSGVTQTPKHLITATGQRVTLRCSPRSGDLSVYWYQQSLDQGLQFLIQYYNGEERAKGNILERFSAQQFPDLHSELNLSSLELGDSALYFCASSVGDRHSYEQYFGPGTRLTVT.

This clonotype was counted at least ten times. The chain combines TRBV9 with TRBJ1-2; 7 bases agree with TRBD1. CDR1 and CDR2 (germline): SGDLS, YYNGEE. The CDR3 has 14 residues. J lost 5 bases, V lost 0 bases, and 4 bases had no gene match. The CDR3 nucleotides are TGTGCCAGCAGCGTAGGCGGGGACAGTTATGGCTACACCTTC. As protein: CASSVGGDSYGYTF.

The rearrangement joins TRBV9 to TRBJ2-1; unclear D gene. The CDR3 extends over 14 amino acids. Germline lookup yields CDR1 SGDLS and CDR2 YYNGEE. Trimming shortened V by 0 bases and J by 0 bases, and 4 bases separated the two germline ends. The DNA of the CDR3 is TGTGCCAGCAGCGTAGGGGCCTCCTACAATGAGCAGTTCTTC. It yields the protein CASSVGASYNEQFF.

The chain combines TRBV6-5 with TRBJ2-7; D may be TRBD2 (6 bases). Trimming took off 0 bases at V and 2 bases at J, with 14 bases between the two ends. The CDR3 runs to 16 residues. Germline loops: CDR1 MNHEY, CDR2 SVGAGI. CDR3 DNA sequence: TGTGCCAGCAGTTACTCGGGCCCCACGGGGGCCTACGAGCAGTACTTC. Its translation is CASSYSGPTGAYEQYF.

This clonotype was picked up a small number of times. The chain has TRBV5-1 and TRBJ2-7; possible D gene TRBD2, 6 bases. Trimming removed 6 bases from V and 2 bases from J, with 18 bases in between. Germline CDR1 is SGHRS and CDR2 is YFSETQ. The CDR3 has 15 residues. The CDR3 sequence is CASMGPTGGAYEQYF. As DNA, the CDR3 is TGCGCCAGCATGGGCCCCACAGGAGGGGCCTACGAGCAGTACTTC.

There are many counts of this clonotype. The genes are TRBV29-1 and TRBJ2-3, with D perhaps TRBD1 (7 bases). Between the trimmed V and J ends, which lost 3 bases and 5 bases, there was a span of 12 bases. This CDR3 is built from 13 residues. Germline V gene lookup returns CDR1 SQVTM and CDR2 ANQGSEA. CDR3 region: CSVENRGGDTQYF. The CDR3 nucleotides are TGCAGCGTTGAGAACAGGGGAGGAGATACGCAGTATTTT.

This clonotype was recorded at least ten times. The V call is TRBV20-1, the J call TRBJ2-4; D could derive from TRBD1 or TRBD2 (5 bases each). The CDR3 runs to 14 residues. Trimming removed 4 bases at V and 0 bases at J, with 10 bases between. Germline values: CDR1 DFQATT, CDR2 SNEGSKA (reference sequence). The CDR3 DNA reads TGCAGTGCTACCGGGGCGGGAGCCAAAAACATTCAGTACTTC. It specifies CSATGAGAKNIQYF.

This clonotype was found a few times. This chain joins TRBV18 and TRBJ1-3; D may be TRBD1 (5 bases). CDR3 length equals 13 residues. Per germline, CDR1 KGHSH and CDR2 LQKENI. V shed 6 bases and J shed 4 bases, with 10 bases lying between them. For the CDR3, the DNA is TGTGCCAGCTCGGGAGGGGACGGAAACACCATATATTTT. This sequence encodes CASSGGDGNTIYF. Full variable domain (outside the CDR3, taken from reference TRBV18 and TRBJ1-3): NAGVMQNPRHLVRRRGQEARLRCSPMKGHSHVYWYRQLPEEGLKFMVYLQKENIIDESGMPKERFSAEFPKEGPSILRIQQVVRGDSAAYFCASSGGDGNTIYFGEGSWLTVV.

This clonotype was picked up many times. This chain connects TRBV3-1 to TRBJ2-2; TRBD1 is a possible D gene (5 bases). CDR3 size: 15 residues. V lost 1 base and J lost 5, with 11 bases in between. Germline V gene lookup returns CDR1 LGHDT and CDR2 YNNKEL (reference sequence). The CDR3, as DNA: TGTGCCAGCAGCCAAGGGGCAGGGTTTACCGGGGAGCTGTTTTTT. It specifies CASSQGAGFTGELFF.

In this sample, this clonotype turned up a few times. The V and J genes are TRBV24-1 and TRBJ2-1; possibly TRBD2 for D (6 bases). CDR1 is KGHDR, CDR2 SFDVKD, per germline. Trimming left V 4 bases short and J 2 bases short, with 17 bases between. The CDR3 sequence is 17 residues long. CDR3 region: CATSDRPGVGTYNEQFF. Here the CDR3 DNA reads TGTGCCACCAGTGACCGCCCGGGGGTAGGTACCTACAATGAGCAGTTCTTC.

The gene calls are TRBV20-1 and TRBJ1-2, with no clear D. V lost 6 bases and J 7 bases, leaving 21 bases between the germline ends. This CDR3 comprises 14 residues. Per the germline V gene, CDR1 is DFQATT and CDR2 is SNEGSKA (reference sequence). CDR3 DNA sequence: TGCAGTGCAACCCCCCCAGGCCCCACTTCTGGCTACACCTTC. Residues: CSATPPGPTSGYTF.

The chain employs TRBV5-1 and TRBJ2-5, with 7 bases that match TRBD1. The CDR3 is 14 amino acids. The V gene's germline CDR1 is SGHRS and CDR2 YFSETQ. V shed 3 bases and J 1 base; nucleotides not matched to a gene: 3. As DNA, the CDR3 is TGCGCCAGCAGCTGGACAGGAACCCAAGAGACCCAGTACTTC. Translation: CASSWTGTQETQYF.

This clonotype was recorded many times. The V and J genes are TRBV7-2 and TRBJ1-1; D is undetermined. The V end was cut by 5 bases, the J end by 4 bases, with 11 bases between. Germline loops: CDR1 SGHTA, CDR2 FQGNSA. This CDR3 is 13 amino acids long. CDR3 residues: CASSRLAGTEAFF. The DNA for the CDR3 is TGTGCCAGCAGCCGACTGGCGGGCACTGAAGCTTTCTTT.

This clonotype was counted many times. The V gene is TRBV9, the J gene TRBJ1-1; D might be TRBD1 (5 bases). Germline CDR1 SGDLS, CDR2 YYNGEE. CDR3 length: 15 residues. V dropped 0 bases and J dropped 6 bases, with 15 bases sitting between them. The CDR3, as DNA: TGTGCCAGCAGCGTAGAGGTCAGGGCCGCCTCTGAAGCTTTCTTT. As protein: CASSVEVRAASEAFF.

This clonotype was observed at least ten times. The chain employs TRBV7-2 and TRBJ2-7; 15 bases are shared with TRBD2. CDR3 length: 17 residues. The trim removed 3 bases at V and 9 bases at J, leaving 12 bases unmatched. The germline V gene has CDR1 SGHTA and CDR2 FQGNSA. CDR3: CASSFMGLAGGRTGQYF. The CDR3 DNA reads TGTGCCAGCAGCTTTATGGGACTAGCGGGGGGTCGAACGGGGCAGTACTTC.

The CDR3 bases are TGCAGTGCTAGCACCCGTCAGGGGTATGAAGAGACCCAGTACTTC. It is translated as CSASTRQGYEETQYF. The chain joins TRBV20-1 to TRBJ2-5; tentatively, D is TRBD1 (6 bases). The CDR3 consists of 15 residues. Germline V gives CDR1 DFQATT, CDR2 SNEGSKA (reference sequence). The V end was cut by 3 bases, the J end by 3 bases, with 17 bases between.

This clonotype was seen repeatedly, ten times or more. This rearrangement joins TRBV7-7 to TRBJ1-3; D gene unclear. The V and J ends lost 5 bases and 2 bases respectively, with 13 bases between them. The V gene's germline CDR1 is SSHAT and CDR2 FNYEAQ (reference sequence). CDR3 length: 15 amino acids. This chain's CDR3 is CASSPLRGAGNTIYF. In DNA, the CDR3 is TGTGCCAGCAGCCCTCTCCGGGGTGCTGGAAACACCATATATTTT.

This clonotype was detected ten times or more. This chain uses TRBV5-1 with TRBJ2-1; the D gene is possibly TRBD1 (6 bases). V lost 5 bases and J 2 bases, leaving 17 bases between the germline ends. The CDR3 extends over 16 amino acids. Germline CDR1 reads SGHRS; CDR2 reads YFSETQ. The CDR3 sequence: CASSYLAGATYNEQFF. The CDR3 coding sequence is TGCGCCAGCAGTTACCTAGCAGGGGCTACCTACAATGAGCAGTTCTTC.

This clonotype has at least ten counts. This rearrangement joins TRBV20-1 to TRBJ2-5, with TRBD2 matching 11 bases. The CDR3 has 16 residues. Losses at the gene ends were 7 bases for V and 0 bases for J; bases not matched to a gene: 10. Germline assignment: CDR1 DFQATT and CDR2 SNEGSKA (reference sequence). The CDR3 loop is CSVSTSGVTYQETQYF. The CDR3 DNA follows: TGCAGTGTCTCGACTAGCGGGGTGACGTACCAAGAGACCCAGTACTTC.

The rearrangement links TRBV20-1 to TRBJ2-1, with 7 bases lining up with TRBD1. Germline loops: CDR1 DFQATT, CDR2 SNEGSKA (reference sequence). Trimming at V came to 3 bases and at J to 4 bases, leaving 9 bases not matched to a gene. This CDR3 is built from 15 residues. For the CDR3, the DNA is TGCAGTGCTAGCCCGGGACAGACTTTTTACAATGAGCAGTTCTTC. Encoded protein: CSASPGQTFYNEQFF.

This clonotype showed up many times. The chain uses TRBV27 and TRBJ1-2; 9 bases agree with TRBD1. In germline, CDR1 is MNHEY, CDR2 SMNVEV (reference sequence). J lost 5 bases, V lost 0 bases, and 1 base had no gene match. The CDR3 length is 14 residues. The CDR3 here is CASSLSGTGYGYTF. Written as DNA, the CDR3 is TGTGCCAGCAGTTTATCAGGGACAGGGTATGGCTACACCTTC.

This clonotype was observed at least ten times. The chain couples TRBV20-1 to TRBJ2-7; 7 bases fit TRBD1. The CDR3 extends over 11 amino acids. Germline CDR1 is DFQATT and CDR2 is SNEGSKA (reference sequence). In DNA form, the CDR3 reads TGCAGCCTACAGGGGACCTACGAGCAGTACTTC. Its translation is CSLQGTYEQYF.